This entry concerns a single T cell receptor (beta chain). Its cognate antigen is unknown. This sample is part of a study of shared clonotypes between healthy human individuals. Deep-level settings were used for running the assay. Libraries were prepared by immunoSEQ multiplex PCR; TCRdb keeps only in-frame clonotypes and omits some of them. Found here are 190,000 or so clones, 66% of them singletons; the top ten hold 8.5% to 12%. The CDR3 is made up of 16 amino acids. Germline CDR1 SGHRS, CDR2 YFSETQ. Trimming shortened V by 3 bases and J by 5 bases, and 18 bases separated the two germline ends. General study findings and limits: The donor pool, a small one, limited the genetic and exposure-history diversity represented. In the sorted subsets, rarefaction showed sequencing was incomplete despite large depth. Relative to their counterparts shared across all four donors, non-shared clonotypes exhibited diminished generation probabilities.

Sample: memory CD4+ T cells sorted from blood. Subset: CD45RA-negative fraction. This TCR came from a young man in good health. The rearrangement uses TRBV5-1 and TRBJ1-5; possibly TRBD1 for D (6 bases). Here the CDR3 reads CASSWIRQAADQPQHF. In nucleotides, the CDR3 is TGCGCCAGCAGCTGGATCAGACAGGCAGCTGATCAGCCCCAGCATTTT.